This TCR beta chain stems from a study of shared clonotypes between healthy human individuals. Study-level information: Donor ages ranged 18 to 49 years: a couple of women, a few men.

Germline-derived CDR1 and CDR2 are MNHEY and SMNVEV (reference sequence). J was trimmed by 4 bases and V by 6 bases; bases with no gene match: 7. The CDR3 consists of 15 residues. Assay: immunoSEQ multiplex PCR; the TCRdb copy retains only in-frame clones and omits some. The data hold approximately 180,000 clones, with 85% to 95% observed a single time. The chain combines TRBV27 with TRBJ2-5, with TRBD2 identical over 11 bases. The sequence derives from a woman aged 25 to 39 in good health. The material sequenced was naive CD4+ T cells sorted from blood. Subset: CD45RA+ positively selected. The CDR3 region is CASSPLAGGRETQYF. For the CDR3, the DNA is TGTGCCAGCAGCCCGCTAGCGGGAGGTCGAGAGACCCAGTACTTC.